The following is a T cell receptor beta chain sequence with its context. Antigen: not known. This sample stems from a study of T cells in Graves' hyperthyroidism and ophthalmopathy. Study as a whole: Before treatment of any kind, peripheral blood was taken at initial diagnosis.

Study-wide points: Most clonotypes that expanded in the thyroid above 0.001 also showed up in blood.

Hyperthyroidism patients were newly diagnosed, had disease duration under 2 months, and were aged 18 to 65 years. Germline values: CDR1 MDHEN, CDR2 SYDVKM. J gave up 5 bases and V 8 bases, and 5 bases lay outside the gene matches. This CDR3 is 12 amino acids long. RNA transcripts served as the template for amplifying TCR beta CDR3 regions. RT-PCR in the first round (using the HTBI primer set) targeted the TCR CDR3. MiXCR, run by TCRdb on the multiplex PCR reads, gives a single entry per CDR3 protein. Here the sample spans around 700,000 distinct CDR3 sequences, 18% being singletons. The receptor comes from a woman aged 45-65 years with Graves' hyperthyroidism that later progressed to Graves' ophthalmopathy. The gene calls are TRBV28 and TRBJ2-7; 8 bases fit TRBD2. The sample was blood. CDR3 nucleotide sequence: TGTGCCAGCGGGACTAGTTACCACGAGCAGTACTTC. Its translation is CASGTSYHEQYF.